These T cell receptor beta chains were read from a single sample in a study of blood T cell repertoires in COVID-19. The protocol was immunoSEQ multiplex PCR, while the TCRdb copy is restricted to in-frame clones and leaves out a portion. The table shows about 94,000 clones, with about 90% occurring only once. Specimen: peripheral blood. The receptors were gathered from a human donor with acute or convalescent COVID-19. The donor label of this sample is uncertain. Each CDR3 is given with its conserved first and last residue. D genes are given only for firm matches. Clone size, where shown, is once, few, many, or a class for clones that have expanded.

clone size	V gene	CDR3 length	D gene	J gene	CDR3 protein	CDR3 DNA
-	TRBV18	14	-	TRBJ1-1	CASSPAQGDTEAFF	TGTGCCAGCTCGCCCGCTCAGGGTGACACTGAAGCTTTCTTT
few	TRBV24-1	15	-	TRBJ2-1	CATRPAGASYNEQFF	TGTGCCACCCGACCTGCGGGGGCGAGCTACAATGAGCAGTTCTTC
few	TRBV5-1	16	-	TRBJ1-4	CASSLASQATNEKLFF	TGCGCCAGCAGCTTGGCCAGCCAGGCAACTAATGAAAAACTGTTTTTT
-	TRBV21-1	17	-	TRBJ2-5	CASSKALLWTGQETQYF	TGTGCCAGCAGCAAAGCGCTTTTATGGACAGGGCAAGAGACCCAGTACTTC
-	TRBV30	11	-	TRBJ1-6	CAWRANSPLHF	TGTGCCTGGAGAGCCAATTCACCCCTCCACTTT
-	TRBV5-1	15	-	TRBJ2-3	CASSLDSGGTDTQYF	TGCGCCAGCAGCTTGGACAGCGGTGGCACAGATACGCAGTATTTT
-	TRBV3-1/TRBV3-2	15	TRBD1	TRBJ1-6	CASSQDRGPNSPLHF	TGTGCCAGCAGCCAAGACAGGGGGCCGAATTCACCCCTCCACTTT
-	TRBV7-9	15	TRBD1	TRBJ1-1	CASSSRQGGGTEAFF	TGTGCCAGCAGCTCAAGGCAGGGGGGTGGCACTGAAGCTTTCTTT
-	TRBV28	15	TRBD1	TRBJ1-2	CASRPTPGQRYGYTF	TGTGCCAGCAGACCAACCCCGGGACAGCGCTATGGCTACACCTTC
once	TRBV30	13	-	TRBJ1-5	CAWSRGDNQPQHF	TGTGCCTGGAGCCGGGGGGACAATCAGCCCCAGCATTTT
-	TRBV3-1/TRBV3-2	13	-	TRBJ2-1	CASSQSRVGEQFF	TGTGCCAGCAGCCAAAGCAGGGTCGGTGAGCAGTTCTTC
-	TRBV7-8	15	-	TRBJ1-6	CASSLVTSDNSPLHF	TGTGCCAGCAGCTTAGTGACTAGCGATAATTCACCCCTCCACTTT
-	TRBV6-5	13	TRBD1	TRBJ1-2	CATFGQGDYGYTF	TGTGCCACGTTTGGGCAGGGGGACTATGGCTACACCTTC
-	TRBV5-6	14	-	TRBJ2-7	CASSLQVLDSEQYF	TGTGCCAGCAGCTTGCAAGTACTAGATAGCGAGCAGTACTTC
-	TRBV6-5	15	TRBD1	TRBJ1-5	CASSPRDRGNQPQHF	TGTGCCAGCAGTCCCCGGGACAGGGGCAATCAGCCCCAGCATTTT
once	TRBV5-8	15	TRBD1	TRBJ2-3	CASSGGQGGTDTQYF	TGTGCCAGCAGCGGAGGACAGGGTGGCACAGATACGCAGTATTTT
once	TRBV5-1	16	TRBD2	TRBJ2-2	CASSLGLAGVTGELFF	TGCGCCAGCAGCTTGGGACTAGCGGGGGTTACCGGGGAGCTGTTTTTT
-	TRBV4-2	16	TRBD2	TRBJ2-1	CASSRSTSGGAEGQFF	TGTGCCAGCAGCCGGTCGACTAGCGGGGGGGCAGAGGGGCAGTTCTTC
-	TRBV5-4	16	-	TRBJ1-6	CASSAESRHRNSPLHF	TGTGCCAGCAGCGCCGAGAGCCGCCACAGGAATTCACCCCTCCACTTT
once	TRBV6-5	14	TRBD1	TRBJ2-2	CASRGTANTGELFF	TGTGCCAGCAGAGGGACAGCGAACACCGGGGAGCTGTTTTTT
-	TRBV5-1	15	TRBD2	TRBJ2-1	CASSLSSGGANEQFF	TGCGCCAGCAGCTTGAGTAGCGGGGGGGCCAATGAGCAGTTCTTC
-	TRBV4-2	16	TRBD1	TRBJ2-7	CASSQVGGTGPNEQYF	TGTGCCAGCAGCCAAGTCGGTGGGACAGGTCCAAACGAGCAGTACTTC
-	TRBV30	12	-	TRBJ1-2	CAWSDRTYGYTF	TGTGCCTGGAGTGACAGGACCTATGGCTACACCTTC
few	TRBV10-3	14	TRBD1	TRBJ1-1	CAIGPGQGATEAFF	TGTGCCATCGGCCCGGGACAGGGGGCCACTGAAGCTTTCTTT
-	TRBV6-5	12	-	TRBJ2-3	CASSLPADTQYF	TGTGCCAGCAGTCTACCTGCGGATACGCAGTATTTT
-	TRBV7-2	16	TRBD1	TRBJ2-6	CASSLHWTGRANVLTF	TGTGCCAGCAGCCTCCACTGGACAGGGAGGGCCAACGTCCTGACTTTC
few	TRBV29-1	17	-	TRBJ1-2	CSVEIPGKFTSNYGYTF	TGCAGCGTTGAAATACCAGGAAAGTTTACCTCTAACTATGGCTACACCTTC
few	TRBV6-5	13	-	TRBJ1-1	CASSYWGGTEAFF	TGTGCCAGCAGTTACTGGGGGGGCACTGAAGCTTTCTTT
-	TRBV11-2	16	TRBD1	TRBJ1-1	CASSSIGTGERIEAFF	TGTGCCAGCAGCTCTATAGGGACAGGTGAGAGGATTGAAGCTTTCTTT
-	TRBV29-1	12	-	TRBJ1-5	CSVSGVDQPQHF	TGCAGCGTTTCAGGGGTAGATCAGCCCCAGCATTTT
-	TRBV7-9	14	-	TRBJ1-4	CASSSKGGNEKLFF	TGTGCCAGCAGCTCGAAGGGAGGCAATGAAAAACTGTTTTTT
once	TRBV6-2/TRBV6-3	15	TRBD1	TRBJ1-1	CASSLRDRGSTEAFF	TGTGCCAGCAGTTTACGGGACAGGGGGAGCACTGAAGCTTTCTTT
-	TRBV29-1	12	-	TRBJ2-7	CSVPGRGAEQYF	TGCAGCGTTCCCGGACGGGGTGCCGAGCAGTACTTC
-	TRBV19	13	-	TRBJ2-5	CATAGTPGETQYF	TGTGCCACTGCCGGTACCCCGGGTGAGACCCAGTACTTC
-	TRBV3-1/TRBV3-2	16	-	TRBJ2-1	CASSQGGTIVVNEQFF	TGTGCCAGCAGCCAAGGGGGGACAATCGTAGTCAATGAGCAGTTCTTC
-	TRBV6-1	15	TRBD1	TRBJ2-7	CASSDPGTVSYEQYF	TGTGCCAGCAGTGACCCCGGGACAGTAAGCTACGAGCAGTACTTC
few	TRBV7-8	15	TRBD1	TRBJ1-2	CASSRWDRSSEGYTF	TGTGCCAGCAGCCGATGGGACAGAAGTTCAGAGGGCTACACCTTC
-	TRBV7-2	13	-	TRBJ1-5	CASSFGLNQPQHF	TGTGCCAGCAGCTTTGGACTCAATCAGCCCCAGCATTTT
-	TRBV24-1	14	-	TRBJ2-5	CATSDFGSQETQYF	TGTGCCACCAGTGATTTCGGGAGTCAAGAGACCCAGTACTTC
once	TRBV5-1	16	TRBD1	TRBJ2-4	CASSPGSGGAEGIQYF	TGCGCCAGCAGCCCCGGGTCAGGGGGCGCCGAGGGCATTCAGTACTTC
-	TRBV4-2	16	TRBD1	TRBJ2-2	CASKRDGQGVTGELFF	TGTGCCAGCAAACGCGACGGACAGGGGGTAACCGGGGAGCTGTTTTTT
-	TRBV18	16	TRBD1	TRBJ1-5	CASSPNRGDLNQPQHF	TGTGCCAGCTCACCAAACAGGGGCGATCTCAATCAGCCCCAGCATTTT